The text below deals with one T cell receptor beta chain. Its antigen is not known. Using immunoSEQ multiplex PCR, the repertoire was profiled, and TCRdb retains in-frame clones only, with some absent. Among about 2,000 clones listed, 70% to 75% were seen once. Trimming cost V 2 bases and J 7 bases; bases outside gene matches: 5. This CDR3 has 14 amino acids. Per germline, CDR1 MNHEY and CDR2 SVGAGI. A marrow graft followed busulfan-fludarabine conditioning, with cyclophosphamide on days +3 and +4. These data belong to a study of T cells after posttransplantation cyclophosphamide. Broader study findings: TRB clonality was highly associated with recipient CMV seropositivity and reactivation. Donor-recipient repertoire similarity was low at 1-2 months, rising over year one.

The chain links TRBV6-5 to TRBJ2-7; TRBD1 matches at 10 bases. The specimen comprised PBMCs, sampled 34 to 35 days after a stem cell transplant with posttransplant cyclophosphamide. The clonotype comes from a male patient in his fifties who received an allogeneic stem cell transplant from a related donor and was CMV-positive. Some T cells may have come from the graft donor. The CDR3 protein is CASSYPGQGREQYF. The CDR3 DNA reads TGTGCCAGCAGTTACCCGGGACAGGGGAGGGAGCAGTACTTC.